This T cell receptor beta chain was recovered during a study of blood T cell repertoires in COVID-19. Across the study: Sources were T cells, B-cell-depleted T cells, or PBMCs; the material itself was cDNA or gDNA.

This clone was picked up one time. Original data processing: Scientists estimated how many nucleated cells there were by amplifying reference gene primers. Sequencing used immunoSEQ multiplex PCR; TCRdb keeps in-frame clones, though not all of them. D and trimming were read from the DNA, whereas the V and J calls and clone size are those reported in that table. The profile shows fewer than 70,000 clones, more than 75% of them singletons. This clonotype was obtained from a man aged 50-60 years with active COVID-19. The source material was peripheral blood.

CDR3 region: CASSLGDRALGVLTF. In DNA form, the CDR3 reads TGTGCCAGCAGCTTAGGCGACAGGGCCTTGGGCGTCCTGACTTTC. The chain links TRBV7-8 to TRBJ2-6; 7 positions agree with TRBD1. This CDR3 spans 15 amino acids. The V and J ends lost 1 base and 12 bases, in that order; junction bases with no gene match: 9. Germline-derived CDR1 and CDR2 are SGHVS and FQNEAQ.